This T cell receptor (beta chain) was identified during a study of blood T cell repertoires in COVID-19. Study-level background: The study drew acute and convalescent COVID-19 samples from the United States, Italy and Spain.

Study members were between about 18 and 100 years old and lived in 24 US regions. The study recruited exposed participants who had met a COVID-19 case within 2 weeks before entry. The germline V gene encodes CDR1 SGHAT and CDR2 FQDESV (reference sequence). V lost 7 bases and J 7 bases, leaving 16 bases between the germline ends. The CDR3 spans 13 residues. Original handling: Amplifying reference gene primers gave estimates of nucleated cell counts. The assay was immunoSEQ multiplex PCR, and TCRdb's table has in-frame clones only and misses some. That table gives V, J and clone size, and the DNA gave D and trimming. Of 350,000 to 450,000 clones in the sample, 80% to 95% are singletons; the top ten hold more than 0.85%.

The clonotype originates from a woman aged 40-49 years who had been exposed to COVID-19. The chain has TRBV11-1 and TRBJ1-1; no definite D call. The sequencing sample was made of PBMCs or T cells enriched from blood (not recorded which). This CDR3 is CASTPGRLGEAFF. The CDR3 bases are TGTGCCAGCACCCCTGGTAGACTTGGTGAAGCTTTCTTT.